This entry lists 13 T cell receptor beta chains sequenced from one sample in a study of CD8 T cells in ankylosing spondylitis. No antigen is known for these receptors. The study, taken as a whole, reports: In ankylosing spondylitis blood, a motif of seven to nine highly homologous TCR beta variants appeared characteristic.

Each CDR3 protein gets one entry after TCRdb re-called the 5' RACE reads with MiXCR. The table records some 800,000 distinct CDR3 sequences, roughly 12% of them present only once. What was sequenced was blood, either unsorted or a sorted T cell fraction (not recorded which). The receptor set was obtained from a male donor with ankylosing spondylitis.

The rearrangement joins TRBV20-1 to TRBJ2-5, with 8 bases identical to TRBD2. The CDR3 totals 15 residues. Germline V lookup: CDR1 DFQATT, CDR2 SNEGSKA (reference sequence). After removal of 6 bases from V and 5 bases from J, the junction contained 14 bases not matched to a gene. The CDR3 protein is CSATPGGGRWETQYF. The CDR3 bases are TGCAGTGCCACACCCGGCGGGGGGCGCTGGGAGACCCAGTACTTC.

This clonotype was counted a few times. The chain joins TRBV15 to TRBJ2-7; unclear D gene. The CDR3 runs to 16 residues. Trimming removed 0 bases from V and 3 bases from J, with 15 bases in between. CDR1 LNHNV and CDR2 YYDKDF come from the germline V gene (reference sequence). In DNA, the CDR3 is TGTGCCACCAGCAGAGATTTTGGGCAGGCCCACTACGAGCAGTACTTC. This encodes CATSRDFGQAHYEQYF. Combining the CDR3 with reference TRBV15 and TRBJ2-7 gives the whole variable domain DAMVIQNPRYQVTQFGKPVTLSCSQTLNHNVMYWYQQKSSQAPKLLFHYYDKDFNNEADTPDNFQSRRPNTSFCFLDIRSPGLGDTAMYLCATSRDFGQAHYEQYFGPGTRLTVT.

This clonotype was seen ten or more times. CDR3 coding DNA: TGCAGTGCTAGCCCCCGGACAGGCAACACCGGGGAGCTGTTTTTT. It is translated as CSASPRTGNTGELFF. The V call is TRBV20-1, the J call TRBJ2-2, with TRBD1 matching over 7 bases. The CDR3 extends over 15 amino acids. V was clipped by 3 bases and J by 2 bases; unmatched bases: 6. Germline CDR1 reads DFQATT; CDR2 reads SNEGSKA (reference sequence).

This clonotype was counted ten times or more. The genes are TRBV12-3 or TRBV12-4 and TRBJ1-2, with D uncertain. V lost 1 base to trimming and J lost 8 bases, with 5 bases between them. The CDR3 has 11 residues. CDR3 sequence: CASSLVHGYTF. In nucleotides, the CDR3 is TGTGCCAGCAGTTTAGTGCACGGCTACACCTTC.

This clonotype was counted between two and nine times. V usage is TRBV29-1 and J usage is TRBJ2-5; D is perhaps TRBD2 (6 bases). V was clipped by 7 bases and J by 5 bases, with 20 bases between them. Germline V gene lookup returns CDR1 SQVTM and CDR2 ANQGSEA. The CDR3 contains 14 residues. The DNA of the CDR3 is TGCAGCGCCCGAGCGGGTAGGGATGCGGAGACCCAGTACTTC. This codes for CSARAGRDAETQYF.

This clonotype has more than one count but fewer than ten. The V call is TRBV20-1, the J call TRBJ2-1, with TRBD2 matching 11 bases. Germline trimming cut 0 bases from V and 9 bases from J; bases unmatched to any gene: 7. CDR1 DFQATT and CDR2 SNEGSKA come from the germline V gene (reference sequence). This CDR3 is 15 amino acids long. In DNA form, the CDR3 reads TGCAGTGCTAGAGAGAGACTAGCGGGGAGGAGTGAGCAGTTCTTC. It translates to CSARERLAGRSEQFF.

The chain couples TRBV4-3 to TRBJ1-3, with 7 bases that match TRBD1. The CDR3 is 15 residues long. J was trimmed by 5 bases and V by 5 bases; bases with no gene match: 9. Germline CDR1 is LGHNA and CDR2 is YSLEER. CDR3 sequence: CASSIAGTERNTIYF. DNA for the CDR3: TGCGCCAGCAGCATCGCCGGGACAGAAAGAAACACCATATATTTT.

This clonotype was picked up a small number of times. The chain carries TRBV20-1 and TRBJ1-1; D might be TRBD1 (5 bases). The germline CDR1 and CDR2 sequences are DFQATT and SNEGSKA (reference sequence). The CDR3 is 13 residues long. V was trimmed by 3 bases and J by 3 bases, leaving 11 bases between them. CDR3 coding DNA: TGCAGTGCTAGGTCAGGGCCGTACACTGAAGCTTTCTTT. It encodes CSARSGPYTEAFF.

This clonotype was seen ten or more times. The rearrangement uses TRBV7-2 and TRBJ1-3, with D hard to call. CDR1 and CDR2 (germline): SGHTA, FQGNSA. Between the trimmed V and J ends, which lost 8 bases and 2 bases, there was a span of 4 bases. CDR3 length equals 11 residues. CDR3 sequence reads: CASSAGNTIYF. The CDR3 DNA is TGTGCCAGCTCGGCTGGAAACACCATATATTTT.

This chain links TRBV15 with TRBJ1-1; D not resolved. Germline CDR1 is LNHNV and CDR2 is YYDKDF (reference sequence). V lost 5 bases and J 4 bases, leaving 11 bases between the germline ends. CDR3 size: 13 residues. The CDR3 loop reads CATSVRRFTEAFF. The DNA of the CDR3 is TGTGCCACCAGCGTTCGGCGATTCACTGAAGCTTTCTTT.

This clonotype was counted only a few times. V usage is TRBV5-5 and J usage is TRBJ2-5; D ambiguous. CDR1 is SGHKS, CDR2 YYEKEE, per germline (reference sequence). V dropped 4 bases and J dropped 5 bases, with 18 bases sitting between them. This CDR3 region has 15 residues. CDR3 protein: CASSPDRSHRETQYF. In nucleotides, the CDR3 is TGTGCCAGCAGCCCGGATAGGTCACACCGGGAGACCCAGTACTTC.

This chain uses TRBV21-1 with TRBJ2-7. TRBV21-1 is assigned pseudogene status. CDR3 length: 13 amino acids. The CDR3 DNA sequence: TGTGCCAGCAACCCACAGAACTCCTACGAGCAGTACTTC. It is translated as CASNPQNSYEQYF.

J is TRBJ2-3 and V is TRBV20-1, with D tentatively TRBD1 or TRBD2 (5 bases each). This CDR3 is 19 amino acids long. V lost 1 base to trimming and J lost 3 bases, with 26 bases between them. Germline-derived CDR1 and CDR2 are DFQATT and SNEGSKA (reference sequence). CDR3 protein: CSARANPGRAKGFTDTQYF. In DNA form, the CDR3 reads TGCAGTGCTAGAGCTAATCCGGGACGAGCGAAGGGGTTTACAGATACGCAGTATTTT.